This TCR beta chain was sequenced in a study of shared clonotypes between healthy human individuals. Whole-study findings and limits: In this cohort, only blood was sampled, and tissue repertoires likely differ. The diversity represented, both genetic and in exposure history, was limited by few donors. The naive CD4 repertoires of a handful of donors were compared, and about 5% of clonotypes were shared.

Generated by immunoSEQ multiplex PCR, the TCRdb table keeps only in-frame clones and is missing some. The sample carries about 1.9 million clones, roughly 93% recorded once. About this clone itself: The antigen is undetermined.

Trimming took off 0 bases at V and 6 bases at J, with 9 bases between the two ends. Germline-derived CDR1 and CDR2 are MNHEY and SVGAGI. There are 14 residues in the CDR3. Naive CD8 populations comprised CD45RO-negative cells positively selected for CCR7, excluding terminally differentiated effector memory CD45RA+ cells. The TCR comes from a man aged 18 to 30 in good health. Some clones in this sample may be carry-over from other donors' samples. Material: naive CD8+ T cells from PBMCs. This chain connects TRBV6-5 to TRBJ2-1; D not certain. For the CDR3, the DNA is TGTGCCAGCAGTTACTCCTCTAATTCCAATGAGCAGTTCTTC. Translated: CASSYSSNSNEQFF.